These 18 T cell receptor beta chains were all obtained from the same sample, sequenced in a study of control samples from healthy donors and cancer patients. Some clones are missing from TCRdb's copy, which holds only in-frame ones; the method was immunoSEQ multiplex PCR. The data show fewer than 200,000 clones, with just over 85% seen just once and nearly 5% held by the top ten. Sequencing was done on a sample of blood. All receptors come from a woman in her 30s in good health.

The chain carries TRBV6-5 and TRBJ1-5, with D possibly TRBD1 on 5 matching bases. The CDR3 contains 15 residues. Germline CDR1 and CDR2: MNHEY and SVGAGI. The V and J ends lost 7 bases and 2 bases respectively, with 15 bases between them. The CDR3 loop reads CASNGGTLGNQPQHF. The CDR3 DNA follows: TGTGCCAGCAATGGCGGGACCCTGGGCAATCAGCCCCAGCATTTT.

The V gene is TRBV19, the J gene TRBJ1-5; D may be TRBD1 (5 bases). The CDR3 contains 12 residues. Trimming left V 3 bases short and J 8 bases short, with 8 bases between. CDR1 and CDR2 from the germline V gene are LNHDA and SQIVND (reference sequence). The CDR3 bases are TGTGCCAGTAGTATGGGGGGTGAGCCCCAGCATTTT. This translates into CASSMGGEPQHF.

The chain's CDR3 is CASSSQGGTEAFF. The CDR3 bases are TGTGCCAGCAGCTCTCAGGGGGGGACTGAAGCTTTCTTT. The gene calls are TRBV11-2 and TRBJ1-1, with 7 bases aligning to TRBD1. The CDR3 consists of 13 residues. Trimming at V came to 4 bases and at J to 5 bases, leaving 4 bases not matched to a gene. Germline V gene lookup returns CDR1 SGHAT and CDR2 FQNNGV.

The V gene is TRBV5-1, the J gene TRBJ2-1; TRBD1 matches 7 bases. Per germline, CDR1 SGHRS and CDR2 YFSETQ. The CDR3 covers 13 residues. V shed 3 bases and J 8 bases; nucleotides not matched to a gene: 5. The chain's CDR3 is CASSSGQFDEQFF. The CDR3 nucleotides are TGCGCCAGCAGCTCGGGACAGTTCGATGAGCAGTTCTTC. The full variable domain, completed using reference TRBV5-1 and TRBJ2-1, is KAGVTQTPRYLIKTRGQQVTLSCSPISGHRSVSWYQQTPGQGLQFLFEYFSETQRNKGNFPGRFSGRQFSNSRSEMNVSTLELGDSALYLCASSSGQFDEQFFGPGTRLTVL.

This chain joins TRBV28 and TRBJ1-2; D call uncertain. V lost 5 bases, J lost 4 bases, and 11 bases lay in between. Germline V gene data show CDR1 as MDHEN and CDR2 as SYDVKM. The CDR3 extends over 13 amino acids. The CDR3, as DNA: TGTGCCAGCAGTGTACATGTCATCTATGGCTACACCTTC. This gives the protein CASSVHVIYGYTF.

The chain joins TRBV5-6 to TRBJ2-5; 9 positions match TRBD2. The CDR3 spans 16 residues. CDR1 SGHDT and CDR2 YYEEEE come from the germline V gene. V lost 2 bases, J lost 5 bases, and 10 bases stayed unmatched. CDR3 amino acids: CASSFRREGRVETQYF. DNA of the CDR3: TGTGCCAGCAGCTTTAGGCGGGAGGGAAGGGTGGAGACCCAGTACTTC.

V is TRBV27 and J is TRBJ1-1; the match to TRBD1 covers 10 bases. Trimming cost V 5 bases and J 2 bases; bases outside gene matches: 8. This CDR3 has 16 residues. Per germline, CDR1 MNHEY and CDR2 SMNVEV (reference sequence). CDR3 protein: CASSGTGTGVNTEAFF. The CDR3 DNA reads TGTGCCAGCAGTGGCACCGGGACAGGGGTAAACACTGAAGCTTTCTTT.

Concerning this clone: A junction end diverges from the germline sequence, so it may reflect a read error. The chain combines TRBV7-7 with TRBJ2-5; 7 bases are a match to TRBD1. CDR1 is SSHAT, CDR2 FNYEAQ, per germline (reference sequence). This CDR3 contains 15 residues. The DNA for the CDR3 is TGTGCTAGCAGCCAGGGGGACATTAAGGGGGAGACCCAGTACTTC. Residues: CASSQGDIKGETQYF.

The chain carries TRBV27 and TRBJ2-7, with 8 bases that match TRBD1. The V and J ends lost 5 bases and 0 bases, in that order; junction bases with no gene match: 9. Germline CDR1 and CDR2: MNHEY and SMNVEV (reference sequence). This CDR3 is 16 amino acids long. The CDR3 is CASSHRGQGSSYEQYF. Written as DNA, the CDR3 is TGTGCCAGCAGTCACCGAGGACAGGGAAGCTCCTACGAGCAGTACTTC.

The chain employs TRBV6-6 and TRBJ1-2; 9 bases align to TRBD1. This CDR3 has 12 amino acids. CDR1 is MNHNY and CDR2 is SVGAGI in the germline V gene (reference sequence). The V segment lost 2 bases and the J segment 13 bases; nucleotides outside the gene matches: 5. The CDR3 reads CASSYADRGGTF. The CDR3 DNA reads as TGTGCCAGCAGTTACGCGGACAGGGGCGGCACCTTC.

V is TRBV5-1 and J is TRBJ2-2, with TRBD2 identical over 9 bases. This CDR3 spans 15 amino acids. Unmatched junction bases numbered 5, after V lost 6 bases and J lost 2 bases. Germline CDR1 and CDR2: SGHRS and YFSETQ. The CDR3 loop reads CASNLAGSNTGELFF. CDR3 bases: TGCGCCAGCAATCTAGCGGGATCTAACACCGGGGAGCTGTTTTTT.

The V call is TRBV6-1, the J call TRBJ1-6, with no clear D. V gave up 2 bases and J gave up 7 bases, with 6 bases separating them. CDR1 MNHNS and CDR2 SASEGT come from the germline V gene. The CDR3 sequence is 13 residues long. The DNA of the CDR3 is TGTGCCAGCAGTGAAAGGTACAATTCACCCCTCCACTTT. This codes for CASSERYNSPLHF.

The genes are TRBV6-5 and TRBJ2-7; a weak D match, TRBD1 (6 bases). The germline CDR1 and CDR2 sequences are MNHEY and SVGAGI. Trimming pared 5 bases from V and 2 bases from J, leaving 13 bases between. There are 14 residues in the CDR3. The CDR3 DNA sequence: TGTGCCAGCAGTCCACAGGGCTTGGCCTACGAGCAGTACTTC. Encoded protein: CASSPQGLAYEQYF.

This rearrangement joins TRBV29-1 to TRBJ2-7, with 10 bases identical to TRBD2. V lost 4 bases to trimming and J lost 3 bases; unmatched junction nucleotides: 6. This CDR3 comprises 14 residues. Germline values: CDR1 SQVTM, CDR2 ANQGSEA. The CDR3 is CSVAHASGSYEQYF. CDR3 coding DNA: TGCAGCGTTGCCCATGCTAGCGGGAGCTACGAGCAGTACTTC.

The V and J genes are TRBV30 and TRBJ2-1; TRBD1 matches 7 bases. CDR3 size: 14 residues. V shed 0 bases and J 9 bases; nucleotides not matched to a gene: 8. The germline V gene has CDR1 GTSNPN and CDR2 SVGIG (reference sequence). The DNA of the CDR3 is TGTGCCTGGAGTGTGGGACAGAGTATGAGTGAGCAGTTCTTC. Translated: CAWSVGQSMSEQFF.

The gene calls are TRBV19 and TRBJ1-5, with TRBD1 identical over 7 bases. This CDR3 spans 14 amino acids. V shed 5 bases, J shed 7 bases, and the junction held 8 bases outside the gene matches. CDR1 is LNHDA and CDR2 is SQIVND in the germline V gene (reference sequence). The CDR3 loop is CASSHQGDRQPQHF. The CDR3 region has the DNA TGTGCCAGTAGTCATCAGGGGGATCGACAGCCCCAGCATTTT.

The chain recombines TRBV28 with TRBJ1-2, with D unclear. CDR3 length equals 13 residues. Germline CDR1 and CDR2: MDHEN and SYDVKM. Trimming shortened V by 8 bases and J by 3 bases, and 13 bases separated the two germline ends. The DNA of the CDR3 is TGTGCCAGCGCGGAGGTGGAAGACTATGGCTACACCTTC. Protein product: CASAEVEDYGYTF.

This rearrangement joins TRBV14 to TRBJ1-4; D call uncertain. The germline CDR1 and CDR2 sequences are SGHDN and FVKESK. This CDR3 spans 15 amino acids. Trimming removed 2 bases from V and 8 bases from J, with 15 bases in between. CDR3 in DNA: TGTGCCAGCAGCCAATTCGGTACGGTGTCGGAAAAACTGTTTTTT. Protein: CASSQFGTVSEKLFF.